This TCR beta chain was found in a study of beta chain features in type 1 diabetes. cDNA synthesis used the whole RNA isolate, giving expressed TCRB sequences. Profiling relied on immunoSEQ multiplex PCR, and the TCRdb table lists in-frame clones only, not all of them. Altogether fewer than 200,000 clones are present, less than 15% being singletons, with the ten largest covering 0.62%. This clone has just a few counts. Looked up from germline, CDR1 is MNHGY and CDR2 is SAAAGT. The CDR3 covers 17 residues. Trimming took off 2 bases at V and 4 bases at J, with 20 bases between the two ends. This TCR came from a woman between 18 and 29 years old in good health. The specimen sequenced was central memory CD4+ T cells from blood. V gene TRBV6-8 combines with J gene TRBJ1-2; TRBD1 might be the D (6 bases). CDR3 residues: CASSYSLRRDIRYGYTF. In DNA form, the CDR3 reads TGTGCCAGCAGTTACAGTCTCCGTCGGGACATACGCTATGGCTACACCTTC.